These 29 T cell receptor beta chains originate from one sample sequenced in a study of blood T cell repertoires in COVID-19. Sequencing used immunoSEQ multiplex PCR; TCRdb keeps in-frame clones, though not all of them. The sample lists 260,000 or so clones; about 87% were seen once. The sample comprised PBMCs or T cells enriched from blood (not recorded which). The source is a woman aged 40 to 55 with acute COVID-19.

The chain has TRBV3-1 (or the pseudogene TRBV3-2) and TRBJ2-7, with D possibly being TRBD2 (6 bases). The CDR3 spans 15 residues. Trimming removed 0 bases from V and 3 bases from J, with 12 bases in between. Germline values: CDR1 LGHDT, CDR2 YNNKEL (reference sequence). CDR3 sequence reads: CASSQDYRGSYEQYF. Written as DNA, the CDR3 is TGTGCCAGCAGCCAAGATTATCGGGGGAGCTACGAGCAGTACTTC.

This sequence joins TRBV30 and TRBJ1-2, with D maybe TRBD1 (5 bases). V was shortened by 2 bases and J by 8 bases, with 12 bases between the two germline ends. This CDR3 is 12 amino acids long. CDR1 and CDR2 from the germline V gene are GTSNPN and SVGIG (reference sequence). The CDR3 nucleotides are TGTGCCTGGAGTCGGCAGGGCGAAGGCTACACCTTC. Its protein is CAWSRQGEGYTF.

The rearrangement uses TRBV14 and TRBJ1-1; the D gene is possibly TRBD1 (6 bases). Germline CDR1 SGHDN, CDR2 FVKESK. Trimming shortened V by 3 bases and J by 6 bases, and 17 bases separated the two germline ends. CDR3 length equals 15 residues. The CDR3 sequence is CASSHLQGNDAEAFF. The CDR3 DNA reads as TGTGCCAGCAGCCATTTACAGGGTAACGACGCTGAAGCTTTCTTT.

V and J are TRBV5-6 and TRBJ1-2; possibly TRBD1 for D (5 bases). This CDR3 has 14 residues. Germline CDR1 reads SGHDT; CDR2 reads YYEEEE. Between the trimmed V and J ends, which lost 7 bases and 5 bases, there was a span of 18 bases. In DNA, the CDR3 is TGTGCCAGCCTTGTGGGCAGGGTAGTGTATGGCTACACCTTC. Protein product: CASLVGRVVYGYTF.

The CDR3 protein is CASSYDGREYNSPLHF. The CDR3, as DNA: TGCGCCAGCAGCTACGATGGACGGGAGTATAATTCACCCCTCCACTTT. This chain uses TRBV5-1 with TRBJ1-6; no firm D call. Trimming stripped 3 bases from V and 4 bases from J, with 14 bases between. The CDR3 extends over 16 amino acids. Per germline, CDR1 SGHRS and CDR2 YFSETQ.

On this clone itself: Sequence at one end of the junction differs from germline and may be a read error. The genes are TRBV7-7 and TRBJ2-2, with 9 bases fitting TRBD1. Germline values: CDR1 SSHAT, CDR2 FNYEAQ (reference sequence). The CDR3 loop spans 15 amino acids. The CDR3 sequence is CASRKTGGEAGELFF. The CDR3 DNA reads TGTGCTAGCAGAAAAACAGGGGGCGAGGCCGGGGAGCTGTTTTTT.

The V and J genes are TRBV7-2 and TRBJ2-3, with D unresolved. The germline CDR1 and CDR2 sequences are SGHTA and FQGNSA. V lost 7 bases and J 1 base, leaving 9 bases between the germline ends. CDR3 length: 13 amino acids. The CDR3 here is CASTPLGTDTQYF. CDR3 sequence (DNA): TGTGCCAGCACCCCACTTGGCACAGATACGCAGTATTTT.

This clone was observed once. V gene TRBV3-1 (or the pseudogene TRBV3-2) combines with J gene TRBJ1-4; D gene unclear. Deletions cut 4 bases from V and 6 bases from J, with 12 bases between. Germline assignment: CDR1 LGHDT and CDR2 YNNKEL (reference sequence). The CDR3 covers 14 residues. For the CDR3, the DNA is TGTGCCAGCAGCCCGCCTTCACAATATGAAAAACTGTTTTTT. Protein product: CASSPPSQYEKLFF.

V gene TRBV9 combines with J gene TRBJ1-2; 8 bases are a match to TRBD1. This CDR3 region has 15 residues. Germline CDR1 SGDLS, CDR2 YYNGEE. V dropped 4 bases and J dropped 0; count of bases not matched to a gene: 5. The CDR3 DNA sequence: TGTGCCAGCAGCCCCCGGACAGGGACTAACTATGGCTACACCTTC. Protein: CASSPRTGTNYGYTF.

The rearrangement joins TRBV5-5 to TRBJ1-5; 9 bases match TRBD1. V lost 5 bases, J lost 2 bases, and 5 bases stayed unmatched. The CDR3 runs to 15 residues. Germline CDR1 reads SGHKS; CDR2 reads YYEKEE (reference sequence). In DNA, the CDR3 is TGTGCCAGCAGGGCGACAGGGGGGCGCAATCAGCCCCAGCATTTT. It yields the protein CASRATGGRNQPQHF.

The chain joins TRBV19 to TRBJ1-2; TRBD1 matches at 7 bases. The CDR3 is made up of 13 amino acids. The V gene end was trimmed by 5 bases and the J gene end by 6 bases; junction bases not matched to a gene: 6. Germline V gene lookup returns CDR1 LNHDA and CDR2 SQIVND (reference sequence). The CDR3 loop reads CASSFGTADGYTF. CDR3 in DNA: TGTGCCAGTAGTTTCGGGACAGCGGATGGCTACACCTTC.

This chain links TRBV24-1 with TRBJ1-2, with D possibly being TRBD1 (6 bases). This CDR3 is 13 amino acids long. CDR1 and CDR2 (germline): KGHDR, SFDVKD. The ends were cut back, 7 bases at V and 2 bases at J, with 10 bases in the middle. The CDR3 DNA sequence: TGTGCCACCAGCCGGGACAACAACTATGGCTACACCTTC. Translating it yields CATSRDNNYGYTF.

The chain couples TRBV28 to TRBJ2-5; 9 nucleotides agree with TRBD2. Looked up from germline, CDR1 is MDHEN and CDR2 is SYDVKM. With V trimmed by 6 bases and J by 5 bases, 7 bases remained unmatched. The CDR3 runs to 14 residues. The CDR3 nucleotides read TGTGCCAGCAGACCCAGCGGGGGGCGGGAGACCCAGTACTTC. It specifies CASRPSGGRETQYF.

J is TRBJ1-5 and V is TRBV7-2; TRBD1 matches 8 bases. CDR3 length: 14 amino acids. The trim removed 3 bases at V and 7 bases at J, leaving 5 bases unmatched. Germline values: CDR1 SGHTA, CDR2 FQGNSA. CDR3 bases: TGTGCCAGCAGCTTTGCAGGGGGCCGGCAGCCCCAGCATTTT. This translates into CASSFAGGRQPQHF. Full variable domain (rest looked up from reference TRBV7-2 and TRBJ1-5): GAGVSQSPSNKVTEKGKDVELRCDPISGHTALYWYRQSLGQGLEFLIYFQGNSAPDKSGLPSDRFSAERTGGSVSTLTIQRTQQEDSAVYLCASSFAGGRQPQHFGDGTRLSIL.

The rearrangement links TRBV6-4 to TRBJ1-5, with D possibly TRBD1 on 5 matching bases. The germline V gene encodes CDR1 MRHNA and CDR2 SNTAGT. V dropped 6 bases and J dropped 4 bases, with 10 bases sitting between them. The CDR3 extends over 13 amino acids. CDR3: CASSTAGNQPQHF. The DNA of the CDR3 is TGTGCCAGCAGCACGGCAGGGAATCAGCCCCAGCATTTT.

This sequence joins TRBV5-1 and TRBJ1-3, with TRBD1 as a possible D gene (5 bases). This CDR3 contains 18 residues. Germline loops: CDR1 SGHRS, CDR2 YFSETQ. The germline V and J ends were trimmed by 0 bases and 2 bases, with 18 bases remaining between them. CDR3 sequence (DNA): TGCGCCAGCAGCTTGGCCGGGTCCCGGACAAGCCCTGGAAACACCATATATTTT. Its translation is CASSLAGSRTSPGNTIYF.

This chain uses TRBV1 with TRBJ2-7; the DNA was not compared with TRBD2, the D call given in the table. TRBV1 is a listed pseudogene. This CDR3 is built from 15 residues. CDR3 in amino acids: CTMKGGREVCYEQYV. DNA for the CDR3: TGCACCATGAAAGGGGGGCGGGAGGTATGCTACGAGCAGTACGTC.

The CDR3 DNA follows: TGTGCCAGTAGTGCGGTCTGGACTGGGAATGAGCAGTTCTTC. This codes for CASSAVWTGNEQFF. The V call is TRBV19, the J call TRBJ2-1; a possible D gene is TRBD2 (5 bases). The CDR3 contains 14 residues. Trimming removed 5 bases at V and 7 bases at J, with 15 bases between. The germline gives CDR1 LNHDA, CDR2 SQIVND (reference sequence).

The gene calls are TRBV5-1 and TRBJ2-1; TRBD1 aligns across 7 bases. The germline CDR1 and CDR2 sequences are SGHRS and YFSETQ. V was pared by 8 bases and J by 10 bases, with 12 bases of the junction left unmatched. The CDR3 contains 13 residues. The CDR3 DNA is TGCGCCAGTCGGGTCGAGGGGGCAGGCGAGCAGTTCTTC. This gives the protein CASRVEGAGEQFF.

The chain links TRBV30 to TRBJ1-2; the match to TRBD1 covers 7 bases. Germline-derived CDR1 and CDR2 are GTSNPN and SVGIG (reference sequence). After removal of 3 bases from V and 4 bases from J, the junction contained 8 bases not matched to a gene. CDR3 size: 14 residues. The CDR3 coding sequence is TGTGCCTGGAGCAAGAACAGGGGTGGCTATGGCTACACCTTC. Amino acid sequence: CAWSKNRGGYGYTF.

The chain uses TRBV27 and TRBJ1-3; tentatively, D is TRBD1 (6 bases). This CDR3 is built from 14 residues. The V and J ends lost 6 bases and 2 bases respectively, with 11 bases between them. Per germline, CDR1 MNHEY and CDR2 SMNVEV (reference sequence). CDR3 loop: CASRGGFAGNTIYF. The CDR3, as DNA: TGTGCCAGCAGAGGGGGTTTCGCTGGAAACACCATATATTTT.

The rearrangement uses TRBV28 and TRBJ1-1, with TRBD1 as a possible D gene (6 bases). Between the trimmed V and J ends, which lost 3 bases and 3 bases, there was a span of 8 bases. Germline V lookup: CDR1 MDHEN, CDR2 SYDVKM. This CDR3 has 13 residues. The CDR3 DNA follows: TGTGCCAGCAGTTTCGCAGGGGACACTGAAGCTTTCTTT. It encodes CASSFAGDTEAFF.

The V gene is TRBV7-3, the J gene TRBJ1-1; D not certain. Germline CDR1 is SGHTA and CDR2 is FQGTGA. V was clipped by 1 base and J by 1 base, with 10 bases between them. This CDR3 comprises 15 residues. CDR3 sequence: CASSLIGGENTEAFF. The DNA for the CDR3 is TGTGCCAGCAGCTTAATAGGCGGAGAGAACACTGAAGCTTTCTTT.

The chain is built from TRBV7-2 and TRBJ1-2, with 7 bases matching TRBD1. Trimming at V came to 5 bases and at J to 4 bases, leaving 7 bases not matched to a gene. The germline V gene encodes CDR1 SGHTA and CDR2 FQGNSA. The CDR3 runs to 14 residues. CDR3 loop: CASSAGGKGYGYTF. The CDR3 nucleotides read TGTGCCAGCAGCGCAGGGGGTAAAGGCTATGGCTACACCTTC.

The chain links TRBV3-1 (or the pseudogene TRBV3-2) to TRBJ1-6; D uncertain. The CDR3 is made up of 14 amino acids. Germline loops: CDR1 LGHDT, CDR2 YNNKEL (reference sequence). The V end was cut by 4 bases, the J end by 2 bases, with 6 bases between. CDR3 residues: CASSLITYNSPLHF. The CDR3 coding sequence is TGTGCCAGCAGCCTCATCACCTATAATTCACCCCTCCACTTT.

This chain uses TRBV6-6 with TRBJ1-1; 9 bases line up with TRBD1. The CDR3 extends over 13 amino acids. Germline values: CDR1 MNHNY, CDR2 SVGAGI (reference sequence). V shed 7 bases and J 5 bases; nucleotides not matched to a gene: 5. CDR3 DNA: TGTGCCAGCACCAACAGGGGGCTGACTGAAGCTTTCTTT. This translates into CASTNRGLTEAFF.

The chain uses TRBV5-1 and TRBJ2-7; TRBD1 aligns across 9 bases. Germline V gene data show CDR1 as SGHRS and CDR2 as YFSETQ. Trimming cost V 2 bases and J 3 bases; bases outside gene matches: 9. The CDR3 spans 16 residues. The CDR3 reads CASSLNPGQGHYEQYF. For the CDR3, the DNA is TGCGCCAGCAGCTTAAATCCGGGACAGGGTCACTACGAGCAGTACTTC.

The chain combines TRBV11-2 with TRBJ1-2, with 7 bases that match TRBD1. CDR1 SGHAT and CDR2 FQNNGV come from the germline V gene. The CDR3 spans 12 residues. J was trimmed by 7 bases and V by 1 base; bases with no gene match: 0. CDR3 DNA: TGTGCCAGCAGCTTAGCAGGGGGTGGCTACACCTTC. Protein: CASSLAGGGYTF.

The CDR3 bases are TGTGCCAGTAGCGGGACAGGGGGCTACAATGAGCAGTTCTTC. Translating gives CASSGTGGYNEQFF. The rearrangement links TRBV19 to TRBJ2-1; 11 positions agree with TRBD1. The germline gives CDR1 LNHDA, CDR2 SQIVND (reference sequence). Losses at the gene ends were 6 bases for V and 3 bases for J; bases not matched to a gene: 1. The length of the CDR3 is 14 residues.